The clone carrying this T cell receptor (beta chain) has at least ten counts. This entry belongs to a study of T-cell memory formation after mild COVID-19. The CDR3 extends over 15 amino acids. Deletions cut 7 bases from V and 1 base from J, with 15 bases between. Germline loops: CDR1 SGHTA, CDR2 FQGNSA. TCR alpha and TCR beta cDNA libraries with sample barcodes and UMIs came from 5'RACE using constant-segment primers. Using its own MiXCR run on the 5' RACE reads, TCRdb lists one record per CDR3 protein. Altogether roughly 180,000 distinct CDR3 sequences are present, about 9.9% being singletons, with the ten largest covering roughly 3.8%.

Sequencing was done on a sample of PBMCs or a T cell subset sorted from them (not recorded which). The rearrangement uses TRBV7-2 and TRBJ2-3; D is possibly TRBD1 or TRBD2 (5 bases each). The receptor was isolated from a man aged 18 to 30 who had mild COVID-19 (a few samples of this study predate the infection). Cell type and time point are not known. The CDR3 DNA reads TGTGCCAGCACTGAGGTCGGGGCCCGCACAGATACGCAGTATTTT. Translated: CASTEVGARTDTQYF.